This T cell receptor (beta chain) was identified in a study of T cell responses to AZD1222 COVID-19 vaccine. It was second doses at about 4 or about 12 weeks that were pooled. Germline V CDR1 and CDR2: SGHVS, FQNEAQ. This CDR3 comprises 16 residues. V was pared by 2 bases and J by 1 base, with 14 bases between. Using immunoSEQ multiplex PCR, the repertoire was profiled, and TCRdb retains in-frame clones only, with some absent. The repertoire holds 150,000 to 200,000 clones, roughly 94% seen once, with under 6% in the top ten. The clonotype was recovered from an adult who received the AZD1222 COVID-19 vaccine. V is TRBV7-8 and J is TRBJ2-5; D possibly corresponds to TRBD2 (6 bases). Sequencing used peripheral blood, obtained 28 days after the second AZD1222 dose. The CDR3 is CASSLTPSALQETQYF. CDR3 DNA sequence: TGTGCCAGCAGCTTAACCCCTAGCGCCCTCCAAGAGACCCAGTACTTC.